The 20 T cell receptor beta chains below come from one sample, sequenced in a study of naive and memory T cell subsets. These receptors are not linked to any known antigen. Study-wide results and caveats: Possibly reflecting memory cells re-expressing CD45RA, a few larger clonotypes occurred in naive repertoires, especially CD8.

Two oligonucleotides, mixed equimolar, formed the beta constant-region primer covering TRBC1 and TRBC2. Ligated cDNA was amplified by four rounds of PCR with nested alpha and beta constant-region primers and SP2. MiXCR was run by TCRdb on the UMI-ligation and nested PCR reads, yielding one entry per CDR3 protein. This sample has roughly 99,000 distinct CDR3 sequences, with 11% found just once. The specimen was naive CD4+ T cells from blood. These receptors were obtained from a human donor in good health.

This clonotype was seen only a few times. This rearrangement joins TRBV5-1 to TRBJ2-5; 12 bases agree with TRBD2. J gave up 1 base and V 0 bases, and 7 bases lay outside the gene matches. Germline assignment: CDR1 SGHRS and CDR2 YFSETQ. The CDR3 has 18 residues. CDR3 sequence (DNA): TGCGCCAGCAGCTTGGGTAAATGGACTAGCGGGATCCAAGAGACCCAGTACTTC. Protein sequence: CASSLGKWTSGIQETQYF.

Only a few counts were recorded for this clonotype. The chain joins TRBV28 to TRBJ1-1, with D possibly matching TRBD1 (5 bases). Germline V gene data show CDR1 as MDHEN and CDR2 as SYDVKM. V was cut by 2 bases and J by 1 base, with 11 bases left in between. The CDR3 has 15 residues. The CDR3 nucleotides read TGTGCCAGCAGTTTAATGAGGGGTCGGAACACTGAAGCTTTCTTT. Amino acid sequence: CASSLMRGRNTEAFF.

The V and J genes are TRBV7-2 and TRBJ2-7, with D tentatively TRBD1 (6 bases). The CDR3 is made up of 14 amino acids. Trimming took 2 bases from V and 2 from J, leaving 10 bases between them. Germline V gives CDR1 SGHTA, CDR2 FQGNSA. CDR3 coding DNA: TGTGCCAGCAGCTTACTGCCAGGGGCCTACGAGCAGTACTTC. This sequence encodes CASSLLPGAYEQYF.

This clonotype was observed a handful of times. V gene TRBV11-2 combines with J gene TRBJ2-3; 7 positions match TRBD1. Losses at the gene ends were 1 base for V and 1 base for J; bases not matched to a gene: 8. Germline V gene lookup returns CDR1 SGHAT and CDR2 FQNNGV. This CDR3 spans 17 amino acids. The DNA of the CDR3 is TGTGCCAGCAGCTTAGGCGGACAGGTTGCAGGCACAGATACGCAGTATTTT. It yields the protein CASSLGGQVAGTDTQYF. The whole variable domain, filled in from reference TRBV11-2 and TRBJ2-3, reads EAGVAQSPRYKIIEKRQSVAFWCNPISGHATLYWYQQILGQGPKLLIQFQNNGVVDDSQLPKDRFSAERLKGVDSTLKIQPAKLEDSAVYLCASSLGGQVAGTDTQYFGPGTRLTVL.

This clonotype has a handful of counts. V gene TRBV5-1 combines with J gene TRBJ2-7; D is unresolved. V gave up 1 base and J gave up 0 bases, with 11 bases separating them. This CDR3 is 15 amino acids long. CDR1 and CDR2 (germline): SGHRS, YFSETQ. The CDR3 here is CASSLSSYLSYEQYF. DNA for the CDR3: TGCGCCAGCAGCTTGTCCAGTTACCTCTCCTACGAGCAGTACTTC.

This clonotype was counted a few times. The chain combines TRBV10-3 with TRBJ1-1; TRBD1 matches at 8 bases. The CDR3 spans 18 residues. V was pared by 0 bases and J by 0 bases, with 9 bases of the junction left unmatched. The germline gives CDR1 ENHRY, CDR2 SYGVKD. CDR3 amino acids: CAISESTRRTGLNTEAFF. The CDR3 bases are TGTGCCATCAGTGAGTCGACTCGTAGGACAGGGCTGAACACTGAAGCTTTCTTT.

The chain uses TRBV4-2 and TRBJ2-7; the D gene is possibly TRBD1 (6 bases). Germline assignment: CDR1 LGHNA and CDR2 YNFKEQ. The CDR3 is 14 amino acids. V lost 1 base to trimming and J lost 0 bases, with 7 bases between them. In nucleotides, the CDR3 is TGTGCCAGCAGCCAAGTGGACAGCTCCTACGAGCAGTACTTC. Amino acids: CASSQVDSSYEQYF.

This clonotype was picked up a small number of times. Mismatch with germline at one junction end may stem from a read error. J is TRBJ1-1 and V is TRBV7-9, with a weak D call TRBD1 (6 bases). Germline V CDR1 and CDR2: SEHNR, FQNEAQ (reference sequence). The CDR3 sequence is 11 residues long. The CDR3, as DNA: TGCTTGGGGGGGGCGAACACTGAAGCTTTCTTT. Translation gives CLGGANTEAFF.

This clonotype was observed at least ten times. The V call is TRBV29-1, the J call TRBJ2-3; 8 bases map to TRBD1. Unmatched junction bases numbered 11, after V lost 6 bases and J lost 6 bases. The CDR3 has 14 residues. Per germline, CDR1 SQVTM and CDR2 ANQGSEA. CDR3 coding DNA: TGCAGCGTAGAGCAGGGGGCGCAGGGGGATACGCAGTATTTT. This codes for CSVEQGAQGDTQYF.

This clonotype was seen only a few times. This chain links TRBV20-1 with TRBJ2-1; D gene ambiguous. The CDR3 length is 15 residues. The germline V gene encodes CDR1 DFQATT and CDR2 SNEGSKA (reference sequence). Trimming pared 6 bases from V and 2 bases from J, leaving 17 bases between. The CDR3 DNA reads TGCAGTGCAAATCCGGGCCATGGCGCCTACAATGAGCAGTTCTTC. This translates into CSANPGHGAYNEQFF.

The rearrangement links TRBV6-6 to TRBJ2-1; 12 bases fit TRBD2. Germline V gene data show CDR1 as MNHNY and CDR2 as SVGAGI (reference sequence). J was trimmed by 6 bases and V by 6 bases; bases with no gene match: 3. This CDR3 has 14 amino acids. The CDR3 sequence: CASRTSGSGNEQFF. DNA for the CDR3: TGTGCCAGCAGGACTAGCGGGAGTGGCAATGAGCAGTTCTTC.

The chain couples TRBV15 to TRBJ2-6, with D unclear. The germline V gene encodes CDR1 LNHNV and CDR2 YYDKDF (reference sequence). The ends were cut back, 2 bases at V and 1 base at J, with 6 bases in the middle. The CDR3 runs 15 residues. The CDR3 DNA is TGTGCCACCAGCAGATCCGAGTCTGGGGCCAACGTCCTGACTTTC. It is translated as CATSRSESGANVLTF.

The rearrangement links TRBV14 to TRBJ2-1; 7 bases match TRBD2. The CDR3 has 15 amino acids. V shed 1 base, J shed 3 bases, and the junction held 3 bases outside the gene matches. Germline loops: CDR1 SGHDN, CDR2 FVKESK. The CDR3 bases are TGTGCCAGCAGCCAAGGACTAGCCCGCTACAATGAGCAGTTCTTC. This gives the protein CASSQGLARYNEQFF.

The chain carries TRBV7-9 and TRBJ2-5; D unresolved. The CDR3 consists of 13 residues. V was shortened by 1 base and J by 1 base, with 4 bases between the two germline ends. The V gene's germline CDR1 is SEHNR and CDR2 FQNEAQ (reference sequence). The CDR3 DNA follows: TGTGCCAGCAGCTTAGGTATCCAAGAGACCCAGTACTTC. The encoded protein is CASSLGIQETQYF.

CDR3 sequence reads: CASSSRQGRETQYF. The CDR3 DNA reads as TGTGCCAGCAGTTCTCGACAGGGAAGGGAGACCCAGTACTTC. The chain couples TRBV7-2 to TRBJ2-5, with 7 bases that match TRBD1. Germline CDR1 is SGHTA and CDR2 is FQGNSA. This CDR3 has 14 residues. Germline trimming cut 6 bases from V and 5 bases from J; bases unmatched to any gene: 9.

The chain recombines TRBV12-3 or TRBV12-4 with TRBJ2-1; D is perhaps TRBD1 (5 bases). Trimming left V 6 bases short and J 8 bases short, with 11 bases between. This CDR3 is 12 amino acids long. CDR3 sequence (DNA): TGTGCCAGCAGGCATGACAGTTATGAGCAGTTCTTC. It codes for CASRHDSYEQFF.

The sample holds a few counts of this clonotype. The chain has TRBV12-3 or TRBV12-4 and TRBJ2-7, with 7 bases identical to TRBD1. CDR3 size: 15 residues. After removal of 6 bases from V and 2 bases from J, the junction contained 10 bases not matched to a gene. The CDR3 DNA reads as TGTGCCAGCAGCCTGGACAGGCGGACCCCCTACGAGCAGTACTTC. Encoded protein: CASSLDRRTPYEQYF.

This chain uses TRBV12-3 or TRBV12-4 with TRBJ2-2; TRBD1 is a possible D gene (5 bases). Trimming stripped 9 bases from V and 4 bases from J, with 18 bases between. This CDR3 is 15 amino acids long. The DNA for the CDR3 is TGTGCCAGTCTGTATACCAGGGTCGTCACCGGGGAGCTGTTTTTT. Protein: CASLYTRVVTGELFF.

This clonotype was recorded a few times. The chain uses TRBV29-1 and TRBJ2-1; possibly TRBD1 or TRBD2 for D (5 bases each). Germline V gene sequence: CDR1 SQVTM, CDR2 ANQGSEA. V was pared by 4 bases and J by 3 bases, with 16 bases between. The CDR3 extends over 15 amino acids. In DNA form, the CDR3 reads TGCAGCGTTGTGGGACCCCTCTCAATCTACAATGAGCAGTTCTTC. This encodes CSVVGPLSIYNEQFF.

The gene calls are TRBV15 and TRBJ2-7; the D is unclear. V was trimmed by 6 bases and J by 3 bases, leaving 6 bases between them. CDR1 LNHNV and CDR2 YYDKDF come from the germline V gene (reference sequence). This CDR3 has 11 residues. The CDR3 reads CATSPYYEQYF. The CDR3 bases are TGTGCCACCAGTCCGTACTACGAGCAGTACTTC.